The rows below give T cell receptor beta chains drawn from one sample of a study of T cell responses to AZD1222 COVID-19 vaccine. Assay: immunoSEQ multiplex PCR; the TCRdb copy retains only in-frame clones and omits some. The repertoire has 250,000 or so clones, about 92% of them found once; the top ten carry about 0.5%. This specimen consisted of peripheral blood, obtained on day 0 of AZD1222 vaccination. The receptors here all came from an adult in good health. CDR3s include the opening cysteine and the closing phenylalanine or tryptophan. Fields, in order: J gene, V gene, CDR3 protein.

>TRBJ2-7|TRBV6-6
CASSYSRKEPNYEQYF
>TRBJ1-5|TRBV6-5
CATGLGLPQHF
>TRBJ1-5|TRBV27
CASSLSGAGGQPQHF
>TRBJ2-3|TRBV9
CASSVDPSGRVTDTQYF
>TRBJ2-7|TRBV3-1/TRBV3-2
CASSQALGTGTHSYEQYF
>TRBJ1-6|TRBV7-9
CASSLDGWGIPYSPLHF
>TRBJ1-2|TRBV5-6
CASSLGTKTNYGYTF
>TRBJ2-1|TRBV5-1
CASSSDTGGLSSYNEQFF
>TRBJ1-2|TRBV28
CASSLFIGQAENYGYTF
>TRBJ2-2|TRBV28
CASSLPLTPTGELFF
>TRBJ2-3|TRBV24-1
CATSDFKWDRSTDTQYF
>TRBJ2-7|TRBV5-1
CASSFGGTGGTYEQYF
>TRBJ2-1|TRBV18
CASSPGTSGYSSSYNEQFF